This TCR beta chain was recovered during a study of OX40 agonist ivuxolimab in advanced cancers. Turning to the study itself: People in dose escalation had one of these cancers: hepatocellular carcinoma, melanoma, renal cell or head and neck cancer. Broader study findings: Compared with CD4+, CD8+ T cells on average had more expanded clones.

CDR1 ENHRY and CDR2 SYGVKD come from the germline V gene. V lost 3 bases and J lost 6, with 9 bases in between. The CDR3 sequence is 12 residues long. Libraries were prepared by immunoSEQ multiplex PCR; TCRdb keeps only in-frame clonotypes and omits some of them. The sample holds some 15,000 clones; over 80% are singletons and the top ten take roughly 12%. Notes on this clone: The antigen is undetermined.

The starting material was CD4+ or CD8+ T cells sorted from blood, obtained in a trial of the OX40 agonist ivuxolimab. V is TRBV10-3 and J is TRBJ2-7; no definite D call. The source is an adult with an advanced solid tumor such as melanoma, head and neck, liver or kidney cancer. In DNA form, the CDR3 reads TGTGCCATCAGTGACGAGGTGGGCGAGCAGTACTTC. Encoded protein: CAISDEVGEQYF.